One and the same sample provided the 27 T cell receptor beta chains below, sequenced in a study. The sorted Tregs were CD4+CD25+CD127-/low cells. Each CDR3 protein gets one entry after TCRdb re-called the 5' RACE reads with MiXCR. The table has 12,000 or so distinct CDR3 sequences, about 51% seen once. The sequencing sample was made of tumor-infiltrating Tregs sorted from the breast tumor. The receptors here all came from a female donor with breast cancer.

V and J are TRBV5-6 and TRBJ1-6; TRBD1 might be the D (5 bases). The V end lost 5 bases, the J end lost 7 bases, and 13 bases lay between the germline ends. The germline CDR1 and CDR2 sequences are SGHDT and YYEEEE. This CDR3 spans 14 amino acids. CDR3 loop: CASSRGTANSPLHF. The CDR3 region has the DNA TGTGCCAGCAGTCGGGGGACGGCCAATTCACCCCTCCACTTT.

The chain joins TRBV19 to TRBJ2-7, with TRBD1 matching over 7 bases. Trimming took 4 bases from V and 1 from J; bases not matched to a gene: 13. The CDR3 sequence is 17 residues long. Per the germline V gene, CDR1 is LNHDA and CDR2 is SQIVND (reference sequence). The CDR3 DNA sequence: TGTGCCAGTAGTAGAACTCTGACAGGGCCAGTTTCCTACGAGCAGTACTTC. Translated, it gives CASSRTLTGPVSYEQYF.

The sample holds a few counts of this clonotype. The chain has TRBV6-5 and TRBJ1-2, with no clear D. Germline CDR1 is MNHEY and CDR2 is SVGAGI. V lost 5 bases and J lost 3, with 16 bases in between. The CDR3 is 15 residues long. CDR3 coding DNA: TGTGCCAGCAGTCCGACCCTCGCGGCAGACTATGGCTACACCTTC. It yields the protein CASSPTLAADYGYTF.

A remark on this clonotype: This is likely a read error, given that the CDR3 carries no conserved phenylalanine or tryptophan at its end. The chain recombines TRBV4-3 with TRBJ1-5, with a weak D call TRBD1 (5 bases). Germline CDR1 is LGHNA and CDR2 is YSLEER. There are 16 residues in the CDR3. Trimming stripped 2 bases from V and 6 bases from J, with 17 bases between. CDR3 sequence: CASSQTLQARGQPQHL. DNA for the CDR3: TGCGCCAGCAGCCAAACTCTACAGGCCCGCGGTCAGCCCCAGCATCTT.

The genes are TRBV6-1 and TRBJ1-2; the match to TRBD1 covers 12 bases. This CDR3 has 17 residues. CDR1 and CDR2 (germline): MNHNS, SASEGT. The trim removed 6 bases at V and 4 bases at J, leaving 12 bases unmatched. In DNA form, the CDR3 reads TGTGCCAGCAGAAACAGACCGGGACAGGGGGCTCGCTATGGCTACACCTTC. It specifies CASRNRPGQGARYGYTF.

The gene calls are TRBV20-1 and TRBJ2-4; TRBD1 might be the D (6 bases). With 0 bases removed from V and 13 bases from J, the gap between germline ends came to 13 bases. This CDR3 spans 12 amino acids. The germline V gene has CDR1 DFQATT and CDR2 SNEGSKA (reference sequence). CDR3 in DNA: TGCAGTGCTAGAGATGGGACATCAACGCAGTACTTC. Protein: CSARDGTSTQYF.

The chain has TRBV29-1 and TRBJ2-6; D gene uncertain. This CDR3 contains 12 residues. The germline V and J ends were trimmed by 7 bases and 4 bases, with 8 bases remaining between them. Per the germline V gene, CDR1 is SQVTM and CDR2 is ANQGSEA. CDR3 in amino acids: CSGATGANVLTF. CDR3 DNA: TGCAGCGGGGCAACCGGGGCCAACGTCCTGACTTTC. Based on the CDR3 plus reference TRBV29-1 and TRBJ2-6, the full variable domain is SAVISQKPSRDICQRGTSLTIQCQVDSQVTMMFWYRQQPGQSLTLIATANQGSEATYESGFVIDKFPISRPNLTFSTLTVSNMSPEDSSIYLCSGATGANVLTFGAGSRLTVL.

The chain couples TRBV7-2 to TRBJ1-2; the D is unclear. The CDR3 has 13 amino acids. Germline assignment: CDR1 SGHTA and CDR2 FQGNSA. With 0 bases removed from V and 4 bases from J, the gap between germline ends came to 6 bases. The CDR3 spells CASSLADFYGYTF. The CDR3 region has the DNA TGTGCCAGCAGCTTAGCGGACTTCTATGGCTACACCTTC.

V usage is TRBV5-1 and J usage is TRBJ1-2; 7 bases are a match to TRBD1. Germline CDR1 is SGHRS and CDR2 is YFSETQ. V shed 0 bases and J 4 bases; nucleotides not matched to a gene: 3. CDR3 size: 14 residues. CDR3 nucleotide sequence: TGCGCCAGCAGCTTGGGACAGGGAGGCTATGGCTACACCTTC. This translates into CASSLGQGGYGYTF. The full variable domain, its missing parts supplied by reference TRBV5-1 and TRBJ1-2, is KAGVTQTPRYLIKTRGQQVTLSCSPISGHRSVSWYQQTPGQGLQFLFEYFSETQRNKGNFPGRFSGRQFSNSRSEMNVSTLELGDSALYLCASSLGQGGYGYTFGSGTRLTVV.

Points on this clonotype: Likely a read error: the CDR3 ends without its conserved phenylalanine or tryptophan. The chain combines TRBV12-3 or TRBV12-4 with TRBJ1-1; no clear D gene. The CDR3 covers 13 residues. V was clipped by 8 bases and J by 5 bases, with 15 bases between them. This chain's CDR3 is CASRRAGATEAFL. The CDR3 DNA reads TGTGCCAGCCGGCGGGCAGGAGCGACTGAAGCTTTCCTT.

There are a few counts of this clonotype. The J gene is TRBJ1-5, the V gene TRBV12-3 or TRBV12-4; the D gene is possibly TRBD1 (5 bases). This CDR3 has 18 residues. V was pared by 3 bases and J by 2 bases, with 20 bases between. CDR3: CASSFRGWAGRGNQPQHF. The CDR3, as DNA: TGTGCCAGCAGTTTTCGCGGGTGGGCAGGGAGAGGCAATCAGCCCCAGCATTTT.

On this clonotype itself: This likely comes from a read error, as the CDR3 has no conserved phenylalanine or tryptophan at its end. The genes are TRBV6-1 and TRBJ2-5, with D uncertain. V lost 0 bases and J lost 5, with 13 bases in between. There are 15 residues in the CDR3. Germline V gene data show CDR1 as MNHNS and CDR2 as SASEGT. The CDR3 DNA is TGTGCCAGCAGTGAAGCGCCAGGCGCACGGGAGACCCAGTACCTC. Its translation: CASSEAPGARETQYL.

J is TRBJ2-5 and V is TRBV30; D is uncertain. The germline CDR1 and CDR2 sequences are GTSNPN and SVGIG (reference sequence). Trimming shortened V by 4 bases and J by 1 base, and 7 bases separated the two germline ends. The CDR3 length is 12 residues. CDR3 region: CAWKPGQETQYF. The CDR3 coding sequence is TGTGCCTGGAAGCCCGGCCAAGAGACCCAGTACTTC.

This chain connects TRBV20-1 to TRBJ2-3; 8 bases agree with TRBD2. This CDR3 contains 11 residues. V shed 6 bases and J 10 bases; nucleotides not matched to a gene: 6. Germline assignment: CDR1 DFQATT and CDR2 SNEGSKA (reference sequence). The CDR3 sequence is CSAPGRGAQYF. The CDR3 coding sequence is TGCAGTGCCCCCGGGCGGGGGGCGCAGTATTTT.

The gene calls are TRBV12-3 or TRBV12-4 and TRBJ2-1, with D maybe TRBD2 (5 bases). The CDR3 sequence is 18 residues long. Trimming left V 5 bases short and J 7 bases short, with 27 bases between. In DNA, the CDR3 is TGTGCCAGCAGTGGGTTAACTAGTATAACCCCCGGGCGTAATGAGCAGTTCTTC. Translated, it gives CASSGLTSITPGRNEQFF.

The chain carries TRBV28 and TRBJ2-7, with 7 bases fitting TRBD2. This CDR3 has 14 residues. Looked up from germline, CDR1 is MDHEN and CDR2 is SYDVKM. Trimming cost V 8 bases and J 2 bases; bases outside gene matches: 9. This chain's CDR3 is CASLGRELTYEQYF. CDR3 nucleotide sequence: TGTGCCAGCTTGGGGCGGGAGCTCACCTACGAGCAGTACTTC.

This clonotype has only a few counts. The J gene is TRBJ1-1, the V gene TRBV3-1; TRBD1 might be the D (6 bases). Per the germline V gene, CDR1 is LGHDT and CDR2 is YNNKEL (reference sequence). The CDR3 loop spans 13 amino acids. Trimming stripped 1 base from V and 7 bases from J, with 10 bases between. CDR3 in DNA: TGTGCCAGCAGCCAAGCAGGGGCCGATGAAGCTTTCTTT. The encoded protein is CASSQAGADEAFF.

CDR3 residues: CSARDGASRHSTDTQYF. The DNA for the CDR3 is TGCAGTGCTAGAGATGGGGCTAGCCGGCACAGCACAGATACGCAGTATTTT. The gene calls are TRBV20-1 and TRBJ2-3; D assignment may be TRBD1 or TRBD2 (5 bases each). The germline V gene has CDR1 DFQATT and CDR2 SNEGSKA (reference sequence). CDR3 size: 17 residues. Trimming removed 0 bases from V and 0 bases from J, with 16 bases in between.

This clonotype has a single count. Because the CDR3 is missing its conserved closing phenylalanine or tryptophan, this is likely a read error. V usage is TRBV12-3 or TRBV12-4 and J usage is TRBJ1-5, with D possibly TRBD1 on 5 matching bases. The CDR3 sequence is 13 residues long. The V and J ends lost 6 bases and 11 bases respectively, with 17 bases between them. In DNA, the CDR3 is TGTGCCAGCAGGACGGGTACGGGGGTGGCCCAGCATCTT. This translates into CASRTGTGVAQHL.

The J gene is TRBJ2-1, the V gene TRBV5-1; 12 nucleotides align to TRBD2. Germline assignment: CDR1 SGHRS and CDR2 YFSETQ. The CDR3 has 16 amino acids. With 4 bases clipped from V and 4 bases from J, the junction kept 6 bases outside the gene matches. CDR3 region: CASSEAGLAGYNEQFF. The CDR3 DNA reads as TGCGCCAGCAGCGAGGCCGGACTAGCGGGGTACAATGAGCAGTTCTTC.

J is TRBJ2-4 and V is TRBV6-2 or TRBV6-3; 8 nucleotides line up with TRBD2. CDR3 size: 15 residues. Germline CDR1 and CDR2: MNHEY and SVGEGT. Trimming removed 5 bases from V and 4 bases from J; junction bases left unmatched: 7. CDR3 bases: TGTGCCAGCAGTACGGGACTAGGCAGAAAAAACATTCAGTACTTC. It yields the protein CASSTGLGRKNIQYF.

This chain links TRBV12-3 or TRBV12-4 with TRBJ2-1; 13 positions match TRBD2. V shed 6 bases, J shed 7 bases, and the junction held 9 bases outside the gene matches. This CDR3 has 16 amino acids. CDR3 residues: CASSLGTSGTGNEQFF. The CDR3 DNA sequence: TGTGCCAGCAGCCTAGGGACTAGCGGGACGGGGAATGAGCAGTTCTTC.

The rearrangement joins TRBV7-2 to TRBJ2-1; TRBD2 is a possible D gene (5 bases). The CDR3 length is 15 residues. V was cut by 6 bases and J by 3 bases, with 15 bases left in between. Germline CDR1 is SGHTA and CDR2 is FQGNSA. In nucleotides, the CDR3 is TGTGCCAGCAGGACTACAGCGGCAGGCTACAATGAGCAGTTCTTC. As protein: CASRTTAAGYNEQFF.

Comments on this clonotype: Its ends do not fully match the called genes, so a read error is possible. The chain links TRBV9 to TRBJ2-6; D unresolved. The V gene's germline CDR1 is SGDLS and CDR2 YYNGEE. The CDR3 totals 12 residues. CDR3 sequence (DNA): TGTGCCAACAGCTCTGGGGCCAACGTCCTGACTTTC. The encoded protein is CANSSGANVLTF.

This clonotype is judged medium-sized. The chain links TRBV7-6 to TRBJ2-7; no definite D call. V lost 7 bases and J lost 3, with 10 bases in between. The CDR3 runs 12 residues. Germline V gene data show CDR1 as SGHVS and CDR2 as FNYEAQ. The CDR3 region has the DNA TGTGCCAGCACAGACGACGTCTACGAGCAGTACTTC. This gives the protein CASTDDVYEQYF.

The chain uses TRBV29-1 and TRBJ1-6, with TRBD1 matching 7 bases. The V gene end was trimmed by 6 bases and the J gene end by 10 bases; junction bases not matched to a gene: 9. This CDR3 is 13 amino acids long. Looked up from germline, CDR1 is SQVTM and CDR2 is ANQGSEA. The CDR3 spells CSVVDREGSPLHF. As DNA, the CDR3 is TGCAGCGTCGTAGACAGGGAGGGATCACCCCTCCACTTT.

This sequence joins TRBV15 and TRBJ1-5, with 9 bases fitting TRBD1. This CDR3 is built from 17 residues. Per germline, CDR1 LNHNV and CDR2 YYDKDF (reference sequence). V dropped 0 bases and J dropped 8; count of bases not matched to a gene: 11. In DNA form, the CDR3 reads TGTGCCACCAGCAGAGATTCTTCAGGACAGGGGAAGAAGCCCCAGCATTTT. This encodes CATSRDSSGQGKKPQHF. Complete variable domain (other parts from reference TRBV15 and TRBJ1-5): DAMVIQNPRYQVTQFGKPVTLSCSQTLNHNVMYWYQQKSSQAPKLLFHYYDKDFNNEADTPDNFQSRRPNTSFCFLDIRSPGLGDTAMYLCATSRDSSGQGKKPQHFGDGTRLSIL.